One sample yielded the 24 T cell receptor beta chains listed below, sequenced in a study of cytomegalovirus exposure and HLA in healthy donors. Vbeta (60) and Jbeta (13) primers were used in the PCR. Sequencing was performed with immunoSEQ multiplex PCR; in TCRdb, only in-frame clones are kept and a portion is missing. The repertoire holds about 200,000 clones, with less than 80% as singletons. Material for sequencing was PBMCs. These receptors came from a girl under 10 years old in good health and CMV-seronegative.

The V call is TRBV7-7, the J call TRBJ2-1; the D gene is possibly TRBD2 (5 bases). Germline V lookup: CDR1 SSHAT, CDR2 FNYEAQ (reference sequence). The V end was cut by 3 bases, the J end by 9 bases, with 15 bases between. CDR3 length: 14 amino acids. CDR3: CASSLDSWAGEQFF. The CDR3 DNA is TGTGCCAGCAGCTTGGACTCCTGGGCGGGTGAGCAGTTCTTC.

The rearrangement links TRBV5-4 to TRBJ1-2; TRBD1 is a possible D gene (6 bases). CDR1 is SGHNT, CDR2 YYREEE, per germline (reference sequence). Between the trimmed V and J ends, which lost 0 bases and 6 bases, there was a span of 9 bases. The CDR3 spans 13 residues. CDR3 region: CASSLGTGNGYTF. The CDR3 bases are TGTGCCAGCAGCTTGGGCACAGGGAATGGCTACACCTTC.

Here the CDR3 reads CAISETQRGQKETQYF. Here the CDR3 DNA reads TGTGCCATCAGTGAAACCCAGCGGGGGCAAAAAGAGACCCAGTACTTC. This chain connects TRBV10-3 to TRBJ2-5; TRBD2 matches at 8 bases. The CDR3 sequence is 16 residues long. The V and J ends lost 3 bases and 3 bases, in that order; junction bases with no gene match: 9. The germline gives CDR1 ENHRY, CDR2 SYGVKD.

This clone was detected only once. V usage is TRBV10-1 and J usage is TRBJ1-1, with D uncertain. This CDR3 spans 14 amino acids. V gave up 0 bases and J gave up 2 bases, with 7 bases separating them. The germline gives CDR1 WNHNN, CDR2 SYGVQD (reference sequence). CDR3 nucleotide sequence: TGCGCCAGCAGTGAGTCCCGGTTTAACACTGAAGCTTTCTTT. It is translated as CASSESRFNTEAFF.

In this sample, this clone turned up once. The chain combines TRBV6-5 with TRBJ1-1, with no clear D. With 5 bases removed from V and 6 bases from J, the gap between germline ends came to 19 bases. Germline V gene sequence: CDR1 MNHEY, CDR2 SVGAGI. The CDR3 length is 15 residues. CDR3 bases: TGTGCCAGCAGTACCCCCCTCCGGGGAAAGGCTGAAGCTTTCTTT. Translated, it gives CASSTPLRGKAEAFF.

The chain couples TRBV15 to TRBJ2-5, with 8 nucleotides matching TRBD1. The J call may be in error: the DNA end matches TRBJ2-7 better. The CDR3 consists of 16 residues. The germline CDR1 and CDR2 sequences are LNHNV and YYDKDF (reference sequence). CDR3 residues: CATTPASGTGPREQYF. Here the CDR3 DNA reads TGTGCCACTACGCCCGCTTCCGGGACAGGCCCTCGCGAGCAGTACTTC.

This rearrangement joins TRBV6-5 to TRBJ2-5; TRBD2 matches at 8 bases. The last part of the DNA fits TRBJ2-7 better; the J call may be wrong. Germline assignment: CDR1 MNHEY and CDR2 SVGAGI. The CDR3 runs 14 residues. CDR3 residues: CASSTRGGTYEQYF. CDR3 nucleotides: TGTGCCAGCAGTACTCGCGGGGGGACCTACGAGCAGTACTTC.

This clone has only a few counts. V and J are TRBV13 and TRBJ1-2; no reliable D call. V shed 0 bases and J shed 1 base, with 15 bases lying between them. The CDR3 runs 17 residues. The germline gives CDR1 PRHDT, CDR2 FYEKMQ (reference sequence). Written as DNA, the CDR3 is TGTGCCAGCAGCTTAGGGGCAGTGGCCCTAGTTAACTATGGCTACACCTTC. Protein: CASSLGAVALVNYGYTF. Full variable domain (remainder filled in from reference TRBV13 and TRBJ1-2): AAGVIQSPRHLIKEKRETATLKCYPIPRHDTVYWYQQGPGQDPQFLISFYEKMQSDKGSIPDRFSAQQFSDYHSELNMSSLELGDSALYFCASSLGAVALVNYGYTFGSGTRLTVV.

V usage is TRBV9 and J usage is TRBJ2-7, with a weak D call TRBD1 (7 bases). CDR3 length equals 16 residues. Trimming removed 3 bases from V and 2 bases from J, with 18 bases in between. The germline V gene encodes CDR1 SGDLS and CDR2 YYNGEE. In DNA, the CDR3 is TGTGCCAGCAGCGCTAGCGTTTGGGACAGCCCCTACGAGCAGTACTTC. Translated: CASSASVWDSPYEQYF.

The count of this clone is one. The rearrangement uses TRBV10-3 and TRBJ2-2; the D is unclear. The CDR3 contains 15 residues. The germline V gene encodes CDR1 ENHRY and CDR2 SYGVKD. V gave up 4 bases and J gave up 1 base, with 10 bases separating them. The CDR3 region has the DNA TGTGCCATCAGTGGGGTCCTAGAGAACACCGGGGAGCTGTTTTTT. Amino acids: CAISGVLENTGELFF.

The chain carries TRBV9 and TRBJ2-7; no clear D. V gave up 1 base and J gave up 2 bases, with 7 bases separating them. This CDR3 comprises 13 residues. Germline CDR1 is SGDLS and CDR2 is YYNGEE. The CDR3 region is CASSVSETYEQYF. The DNA of the CDR3 is TGTGCCAGCAGCGTATCGGAGACCTACGAGCAGTACTTC.

The V and J genes are TRBV18 and TRBJ1-5; maybe TRBD1 (5 bases). CDR1 and CDR2 from the germline V gene are KGHSH and LQKENI. The CDR3 consists of 15 residues. Trimming stripped 3 bases from V and 8 bases from J, with 17 bases between. CDR3 amino acids: CASSPVSGTGEPQHF. In DNA, the CDR3 is TGTGCCAGCTCACCCGTATCCGGGACGGGGGAGCCCCAGCATTTT. The full variable domain, rest sourced from reference TRBV18 and TRBJ1-5, is NAGVMQNPRHLVRRRGQEARLRCSPMKGHSHVYWYRQLPEEGLKFMVYLQKENIIDESGMPKERFSAEFPKEGPSILRIQQVVRGDSAAYFCASSPVSGTGEPQHFGDGTRLSIL.

The V gene is TRBV5-4, the J gene TRBJ2-1; 9 bases line up with TRBD2. Germline trimming cut 1 base from V and 9 bases from J; bases unmatched to any gene: 11. Germline V gene sequence: CDR1 SGHNT, CDR2 YYREEE (reference sequence). The length of the CDR3 is 16 residues. CDR3 region: CASSLQRGASVGEQFF. The CDR3 nucleotides read TGTGCCAGCAGCTTGCAGCGGGGGGCCTCTGTCGGTGAGCAGTTCTTC.

This chain links TRBV7-9 with TRBJ2-5, with D possibly being TRBD2 (6 bases). Per the germline V gene, CDR1 is SEHNR and CDR2 is FQNEAQ (reference sequence). V was pared by 5 bases and J by 5 bases, with 12 bases between. This CDR3 comprises 13 residues. CDR3 sequence: CASSHSGGETQYF. Here the CDR3 DNA reads TGTGCCAGCAGCCACAGCGGAGGGGAGACCCAGTACTTC.

The rearrangement links TRBV10-1 to TRBJ2-5, with D unresolved. CDR3 length equals 14 residues. V lost 0 bases and J 5 bases, leaving 10 bases between the germline ends. The germline gives CDR1 WNHNN, CDR2 SYGVQD (reference sequence). As DNA, the CDR3 is TGCGCCAGCAGTGAGTCTCTGAGATCGGAGACCCAGTACTTC. This codes for CASSESLRSETQYF.

Worth noting for this clone: Other DNA sequences in the sample encode the same CDR3. The chain has TRBV5-6 and TRBJ1-2; tentative D call: TRBD1 (5 bases). Germline lookup yields CDR1 SGHDT and CDR2 YYEEEE. The CDR3 is 12 amino acids. V was trimmed by 4 bases and J by 4 bases, leaving 8 bases between them. CDR3 nucleotides: TGTGCCAGCAGCCTTGACAGCTATGGCTACACCTTC. It codes for CASSLDSYGYTF. Supplemented by reference TRBV5-6 and TRBJ1-2, the full variable domain reads DAGVTQSPTHLIKTRGQQVTLRCSPKSGHDTVSWYQQALGQGPQFIFQYYEEEERQRGNFPDRFSGHQFPNYSSELNVNALLLGDSALYLCASSLDSYGYTFGSGTRLTVV.

The J gene is TRBJ1-3, the V gene TRBV9, with D perhaps TRBD1 (5 bases). The germline CDR1 and CDR2 sequences are SGDLS and YYNGEE. This CDR3 has 15 amino acids. The ends were cut back, 0 bases at V and 8 bases at J, with 15 bases in the middle. In nucleotides, the CDR3 is TGTGCCAGCAGCGTAGACCCCCCAGGGCTCGACACCATATATTTT. Its protein is CASSVDPPGLDTIYF.

The V gene is TRBV27, the J gene TRBJ2-2; 7 bases match TRBD1. The CDR3 runs 16 residues. With V trimmed by 7 bases and J by 4 bases, 12 bases remained unmatched. Per the germline V gene, CDR1 is MNHEY and CDR2 is SMNVEV (reference sequence). CDR3 DNA: TGTGCCAGCAACACACAGAACAGGGGAAGCACCGGGGAGCTGTTTTTT. This translates into CASNTQNRGSTGELFF.

CDR3 in amino acids: CASSYSGRNSYNEQFF. The CDR3 region has the DNA TGTGCCAGCAGTTACTCGGGCAGAAACTCCTACAATGAGCAGTTCTTC. The rearrangement joins TRBV6-5 to TRBJ2-1; no firm D call. The ends were cut back, 0 bases at V and 0 bases at J, with 9 bases in the middle. Germline values: CDR1 MNHEY, CDR2 SVGAGI. The length of the CDR3 is 16 residues.

The rearrangement links TRBV7-9 to TRBJ1-2; 8 positions agree with TRBD1. J was trimmed by 10 bases and V by 5 bases; bases with no gene match: 9. CDR1 and CDR2 (germline): SEHNR, FQNEAQ (reference sequence). The CDR3 covers 13 residues. The chain's CDR3 is CASSQDRVSVYTF. CDR3 in DNA: TGTGCCAGCAGCCAGGACAGGGTGTCCGTCTACACCTTC.

This clone was picked up a small number of times. The CDR3 is CASSQPKLGQLSYEQYF. DNA of the CDR3: TGTGCCAGCAGCCAGCCAAAATTGGGACAGCTCTCCTACGAGCAGTACTTC. The chain recombines TRBV14 with TRBJ2-7, with 7 bases fitting TRBD1. Germline lookup yields CDR1 SGHDN and CDR2 FVKESK. The CDR3 contains 17 residues. V was pared by 3 bases and J by 0 bases, with 11 bases of the junction left unmatched.

The chain combines TRBV2 with TRBJ2-7; D uncertain. The CDR3 sequence is 18 residues long. Germline V gene sequence: CDR1 SNHLY, CDR2 FYNNEI. V lost 6 bases, J lost 3 bases, and 27 bases lay in between. This chain's CDR3 is CASRLGRSFTTPGYEQYF. CDR3 nucleotide sequence: TGTGCCAGCAGGCTCGGCAGGTCGTTTACGACCCCCGGCTACGAGCAGTACTTC.

The genes are TRBV5-4 and TRBJ1-1, with D uncertain. Germline V lookup: CDR1 SGHNT, CDR2 YYREEE (reference sequence). CDR3 size: 14 residues. Trimming stripped 4 bases from V and 4 bases from J, with 14 bases between. The CDR3 spells CASSVGWGGTEAFF. The CDR3 nucleotides read TGTGCCAGCAGCGTTGGATGGGGAGGCACTGAAGCTTTCTTT. The variable domain in full, completed from reference TRBV5-4 and TRBJ1-1, reads ETGVTQSPTHLIKTRGQQVTLRCSSQSGHNTVSWYQQALGQGPQFIFQYYREEENGRGNFPPRFSGLQFPNYSSELNVNALELDDSALYLCASSVGWGGTEAFFGQGTRLTVV.

Worth noting for this clone: Distinct nucleotide sequences in the sample also encode this CDR3. The chain uses TRBV4-1 and TRBJ2-1; D gene uncertain. CDR3 length: 14 amino acids. V lost 1 base and J 6 bases, leaving 10 bases between the germline ends. The germline gives CDR1 MGHRA, CDR2 YSYEKL. The chain's CDR3 is CASSQVTASNEQFF. The CDR3 region has the DNA TGCGCCAGCAGCCAAGTGACGGCTAGCAATGAGCAGTTCTTC.